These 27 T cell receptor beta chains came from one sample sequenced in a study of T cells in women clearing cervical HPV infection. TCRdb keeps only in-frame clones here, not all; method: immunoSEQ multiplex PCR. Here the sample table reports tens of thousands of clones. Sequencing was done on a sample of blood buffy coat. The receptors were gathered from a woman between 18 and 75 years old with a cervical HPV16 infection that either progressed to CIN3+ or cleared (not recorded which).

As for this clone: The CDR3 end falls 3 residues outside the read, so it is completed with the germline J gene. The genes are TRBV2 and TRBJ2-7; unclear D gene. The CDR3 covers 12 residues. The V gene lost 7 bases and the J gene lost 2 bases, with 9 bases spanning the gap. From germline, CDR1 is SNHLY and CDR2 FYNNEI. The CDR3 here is CASTQETYEQYF. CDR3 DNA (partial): TGTGCCAGCACCCAGGAGACCTACGAG.

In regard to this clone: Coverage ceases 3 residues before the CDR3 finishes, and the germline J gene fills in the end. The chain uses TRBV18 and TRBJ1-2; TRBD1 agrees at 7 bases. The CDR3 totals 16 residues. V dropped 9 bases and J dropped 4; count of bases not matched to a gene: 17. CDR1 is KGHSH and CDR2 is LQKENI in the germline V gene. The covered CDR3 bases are TGTGCCAGTCACCGGATTGCAGGGGGACCGAGCTATGGC. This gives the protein CASHRIAGGPSYG. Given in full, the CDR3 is CASHRIAGGPSYGYTF.

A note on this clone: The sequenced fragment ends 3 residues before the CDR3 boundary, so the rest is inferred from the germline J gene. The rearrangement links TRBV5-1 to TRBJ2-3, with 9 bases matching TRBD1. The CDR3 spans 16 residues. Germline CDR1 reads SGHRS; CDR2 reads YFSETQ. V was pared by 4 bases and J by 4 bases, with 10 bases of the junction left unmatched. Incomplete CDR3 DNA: TGCGCCAGCAGCCGGACCGGGACAGGGTTGGCAGATACG. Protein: CASSRTGTGLADT. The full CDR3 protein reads CASSRTGTGLADTQYF.

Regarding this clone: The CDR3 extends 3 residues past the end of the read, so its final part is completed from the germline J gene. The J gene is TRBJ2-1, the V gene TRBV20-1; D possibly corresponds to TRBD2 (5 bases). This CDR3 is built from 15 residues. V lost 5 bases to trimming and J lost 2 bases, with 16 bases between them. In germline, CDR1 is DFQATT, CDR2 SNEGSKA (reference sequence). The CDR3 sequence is CSASQRPSPYNEQFF. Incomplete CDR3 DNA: TGCAGTGCTTCCCAGCGGCCAAGCCCCTACAATGAG.

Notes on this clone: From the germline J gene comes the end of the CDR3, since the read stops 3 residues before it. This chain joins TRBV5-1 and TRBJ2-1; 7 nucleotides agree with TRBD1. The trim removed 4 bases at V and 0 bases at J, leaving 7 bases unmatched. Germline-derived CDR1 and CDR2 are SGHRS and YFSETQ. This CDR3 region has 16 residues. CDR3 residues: CASSQGQLSSYNEQFF. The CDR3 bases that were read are TGCGCCAGCAGCCAGGGACAGTTGAGCTCCTACAATGAG.

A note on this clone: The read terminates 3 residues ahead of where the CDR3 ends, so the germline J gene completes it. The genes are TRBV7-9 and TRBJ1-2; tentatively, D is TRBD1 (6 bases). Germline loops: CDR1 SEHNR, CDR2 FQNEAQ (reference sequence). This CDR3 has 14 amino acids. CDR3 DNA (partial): TGTGCCAGCAGCTTAACCGGGACAAAATACGAC. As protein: CASSLTGTKYD. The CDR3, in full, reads CASSLTGTKYDYTF.

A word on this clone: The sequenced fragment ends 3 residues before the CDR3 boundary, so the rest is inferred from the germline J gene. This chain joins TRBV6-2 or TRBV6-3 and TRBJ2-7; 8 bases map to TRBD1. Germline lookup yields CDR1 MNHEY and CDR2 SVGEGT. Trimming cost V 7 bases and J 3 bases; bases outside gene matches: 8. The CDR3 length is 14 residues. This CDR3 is CASIPPDRDYEQYF. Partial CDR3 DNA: TGTGCCAGCATCCCCCCGGACAGGGACTACGAG.

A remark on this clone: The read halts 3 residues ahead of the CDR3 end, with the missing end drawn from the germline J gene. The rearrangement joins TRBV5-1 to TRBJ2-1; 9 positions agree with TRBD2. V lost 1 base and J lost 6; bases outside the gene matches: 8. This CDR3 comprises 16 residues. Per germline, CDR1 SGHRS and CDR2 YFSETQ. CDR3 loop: CASSLQSGRIGNEQFF. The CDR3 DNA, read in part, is TGCGCCAGCAGCTTGCAGAGCGGGAGGATAGGCAATGAG.

This CDR3 is CASGLKTGNTGELFF. CDR3 bases read: TGTGCTAGTGGACTAAAGACAGGGAACACCGGGGAG. The chain carries TRBV12-5 and TRBJ2-2, with a tentative D call TRBD1 (6 bases). The read falls 3 residues short of the CDR3 end, and the missing part is taken from the germline J gene. The germline CDR1 and CDR2 sequences are LGHNT and FRNRAP. V was clipped by 6 bases and J by 1 base, with 12 bases between them. This CDR3 spans 15 amino acids.

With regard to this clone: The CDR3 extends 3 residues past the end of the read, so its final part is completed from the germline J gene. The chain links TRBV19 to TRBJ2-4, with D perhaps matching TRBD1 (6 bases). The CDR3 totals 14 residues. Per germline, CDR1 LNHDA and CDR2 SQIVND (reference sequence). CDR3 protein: CASSEGTPNYGQYF. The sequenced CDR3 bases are TGTGCCAGTAGTGAGGGGACACCTAACTATGGT. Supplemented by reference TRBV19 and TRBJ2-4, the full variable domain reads DGGITQSPKYLFRKEGQNVTLSCEQNLNHDAMYWYRQDPGQGLRLIYYSQIVNDFQKGDIAEGYSVSREKKESFPLTVTSAQKNPTAFYLCASSEGTPNYGQYFGAGTRLSVL.

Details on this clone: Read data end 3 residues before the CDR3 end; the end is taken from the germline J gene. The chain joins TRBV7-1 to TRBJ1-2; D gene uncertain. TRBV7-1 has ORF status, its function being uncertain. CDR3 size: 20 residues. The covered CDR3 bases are TGTGCCAGCAGCTCAATTAGCGGGAGGGCGATCAGGTTACGTTACAATGAC. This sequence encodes CASSSISGRAIRLRYND. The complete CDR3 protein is CASSSISGRAIRLRYNDYTF.

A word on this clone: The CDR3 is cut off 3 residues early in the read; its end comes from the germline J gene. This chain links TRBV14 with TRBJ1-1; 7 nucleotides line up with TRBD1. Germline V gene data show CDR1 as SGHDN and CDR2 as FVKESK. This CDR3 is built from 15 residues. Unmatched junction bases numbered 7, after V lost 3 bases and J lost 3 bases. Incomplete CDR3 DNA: TGTGCCAGCAGCCAGAAGACAGGGTGGGACACTGAA. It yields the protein CASSQKTGWDTE. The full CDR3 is CASSQKTGWDTEAFF.

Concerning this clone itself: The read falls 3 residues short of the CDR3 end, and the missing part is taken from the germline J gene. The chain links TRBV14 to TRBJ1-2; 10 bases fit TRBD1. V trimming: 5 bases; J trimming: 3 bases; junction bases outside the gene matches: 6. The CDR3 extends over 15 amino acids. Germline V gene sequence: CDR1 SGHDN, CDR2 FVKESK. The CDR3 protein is CASSYRTGGHYGYTF. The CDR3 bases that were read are TGTGCCAGCAGCTATAGGACAGGGGGTCACTATGGC.

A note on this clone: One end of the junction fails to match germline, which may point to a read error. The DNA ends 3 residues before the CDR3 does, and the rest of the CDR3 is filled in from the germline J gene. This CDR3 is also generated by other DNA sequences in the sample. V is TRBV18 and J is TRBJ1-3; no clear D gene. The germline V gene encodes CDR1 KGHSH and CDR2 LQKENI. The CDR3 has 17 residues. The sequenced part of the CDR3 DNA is TGTGCCAGCTCACCTGCGAGCGGCCGAAACTCTGGAAACACA. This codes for CASSPASGRNSGNT. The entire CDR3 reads CASSPASGRNSGNTIYF. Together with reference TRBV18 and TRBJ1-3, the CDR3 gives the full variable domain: NAGVMQNPRHLVRRRGQEARLRCSPMKGHSHVYWYRQLPEEGLKFMVYLQKENIIDESGMPKERFSAEFPKEGPSILRIQQVVRGDSAAYFCASSPASGRNSGNTIYFGEGSWLTVV.

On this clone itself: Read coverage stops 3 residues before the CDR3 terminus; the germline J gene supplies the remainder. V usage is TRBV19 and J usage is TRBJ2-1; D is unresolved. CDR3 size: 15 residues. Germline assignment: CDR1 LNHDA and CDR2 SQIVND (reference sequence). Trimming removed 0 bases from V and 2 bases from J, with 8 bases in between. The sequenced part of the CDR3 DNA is TGTGCCAGTAGTATAGATAAACAGACCTACAATGAG. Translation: CASSIDKQTYNE. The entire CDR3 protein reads CASSIDKQTYNEQFF.

The CDR3 spells CSFEGHNTGELFF. The sequenced CDR3 bases are TGCAGCTTCGAGGGACACAACACCGGGGAG. The chain combines TRBV29-1 with TRBJ2-2; tentative D call: TRBD1 (6 bases). Read data end 3 residues before the CDR3 end; the end is taken from the germline J gene. Per germline, CDR1 SQVTM and CDR2 ANQGSEA. The CDR3 consists of 13 residues. The V end lost 8 bases, the J end lost 2 bases, and 12 bases lay between the germline ends.

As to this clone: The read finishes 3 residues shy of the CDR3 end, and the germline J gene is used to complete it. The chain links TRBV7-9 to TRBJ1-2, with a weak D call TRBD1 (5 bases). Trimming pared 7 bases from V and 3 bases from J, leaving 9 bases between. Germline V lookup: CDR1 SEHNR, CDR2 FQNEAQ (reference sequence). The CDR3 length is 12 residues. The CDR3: CASTRQYYGYTF. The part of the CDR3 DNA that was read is TGTGCCAGCACTCGACAGTACTATGGC. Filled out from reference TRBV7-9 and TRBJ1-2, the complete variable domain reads DTGVSQNPRHKITKRGQNVTFRCDPISEHNRLYWYRQTLGQGPEFLTYFQNEAQLEKSRLLSDRFSAERPKGSFSTLEIQRTEQGDSAMYLCASTRQYYGYTFGSGTRLTVV.

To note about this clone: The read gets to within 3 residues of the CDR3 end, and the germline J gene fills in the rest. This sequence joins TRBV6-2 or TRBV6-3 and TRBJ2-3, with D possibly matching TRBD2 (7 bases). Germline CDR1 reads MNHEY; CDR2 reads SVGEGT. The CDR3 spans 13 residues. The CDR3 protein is CASGSGGNQPQYF. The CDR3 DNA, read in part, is TGTGCCAGCGGTTCGGGGGGCAATCAGCCG.

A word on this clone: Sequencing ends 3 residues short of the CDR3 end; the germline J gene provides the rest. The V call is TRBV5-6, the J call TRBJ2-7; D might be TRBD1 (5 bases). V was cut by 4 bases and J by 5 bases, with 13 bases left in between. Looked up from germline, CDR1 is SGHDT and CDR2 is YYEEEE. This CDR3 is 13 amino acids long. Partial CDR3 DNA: TGTGCCAGCAGCAAGCAGGGTACTAACGAG. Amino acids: CASSKQGTNE. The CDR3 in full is CASSKQGTNEQYF.

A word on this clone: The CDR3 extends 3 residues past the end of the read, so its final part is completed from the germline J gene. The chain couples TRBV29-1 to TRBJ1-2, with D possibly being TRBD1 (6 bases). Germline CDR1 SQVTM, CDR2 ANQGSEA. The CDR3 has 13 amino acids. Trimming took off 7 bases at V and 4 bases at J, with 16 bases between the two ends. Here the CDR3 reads CSAVKGGSYGYTF. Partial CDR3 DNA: TGCAGCGCCGTAAAAGGGGGAAGCTATGGC.

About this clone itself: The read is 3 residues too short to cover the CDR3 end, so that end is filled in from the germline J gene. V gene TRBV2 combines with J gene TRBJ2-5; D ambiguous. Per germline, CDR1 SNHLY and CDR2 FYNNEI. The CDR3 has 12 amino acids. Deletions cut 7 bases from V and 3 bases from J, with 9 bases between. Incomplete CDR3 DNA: TGTGCCAGCATGGGTAGGGAAGAGACC. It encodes CASMGREET. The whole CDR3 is CASMGREETQYF.

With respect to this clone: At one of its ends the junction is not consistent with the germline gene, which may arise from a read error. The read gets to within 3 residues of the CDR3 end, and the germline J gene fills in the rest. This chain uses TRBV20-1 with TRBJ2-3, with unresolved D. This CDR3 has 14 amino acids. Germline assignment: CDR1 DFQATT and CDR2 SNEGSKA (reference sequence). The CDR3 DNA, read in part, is TGCAGTGCTAAACTGGGCCCAAGCATAGATACG. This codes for CSAKLGPSIDT. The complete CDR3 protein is CSAKLGPSIDTQYF.

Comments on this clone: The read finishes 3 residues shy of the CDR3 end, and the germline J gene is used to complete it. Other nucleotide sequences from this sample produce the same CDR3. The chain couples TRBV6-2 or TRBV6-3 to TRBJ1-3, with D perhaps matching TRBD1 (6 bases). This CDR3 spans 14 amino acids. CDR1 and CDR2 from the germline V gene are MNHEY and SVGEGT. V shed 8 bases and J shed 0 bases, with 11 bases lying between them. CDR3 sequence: CASGGQLSGNTIYF. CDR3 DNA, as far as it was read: TGTGCCAGCGGGGGACAACTCTCTGGAAACACC.

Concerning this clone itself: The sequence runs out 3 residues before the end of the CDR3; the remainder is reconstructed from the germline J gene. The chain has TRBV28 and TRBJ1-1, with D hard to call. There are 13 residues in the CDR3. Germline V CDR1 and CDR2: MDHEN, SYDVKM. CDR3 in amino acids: CASTAGSRRLAFF. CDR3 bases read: TGTGCCAGCACGGCGGGGTCCCGGCGGTTG.

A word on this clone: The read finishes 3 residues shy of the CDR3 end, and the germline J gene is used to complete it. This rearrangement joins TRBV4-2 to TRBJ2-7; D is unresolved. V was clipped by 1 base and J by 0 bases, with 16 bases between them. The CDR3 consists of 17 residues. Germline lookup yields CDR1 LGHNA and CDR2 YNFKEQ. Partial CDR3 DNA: TGTGCCAGCAGCCAAGTTTCGGCAGACACCAACTCCTACGAG. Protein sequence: CASSQVSADTNSYE. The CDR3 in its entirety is CASSQVSADTNSYEQYF.

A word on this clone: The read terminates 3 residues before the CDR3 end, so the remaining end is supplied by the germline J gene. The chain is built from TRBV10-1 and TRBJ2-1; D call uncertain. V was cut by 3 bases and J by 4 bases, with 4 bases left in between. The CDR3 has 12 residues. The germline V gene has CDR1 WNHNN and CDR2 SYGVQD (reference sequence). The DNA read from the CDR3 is TGCGCCAGCAGTGACCCGTACAATGAG. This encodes CASSDPYNE. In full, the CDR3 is CASSDPYNEQFF.

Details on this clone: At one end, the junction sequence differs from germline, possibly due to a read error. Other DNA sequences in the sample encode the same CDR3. The CDR3 protein is CASSESRGRIGNTIYF. The part of the CDR3 DNA that was read is TGTGCCAGCAGCGAGAGCAGGGGTAGGATAGGAAACACT. V is TRBV2 and J is TRBJ1-3; D is possibly TRBD1 (6 bases). The read finishes 3 residues shy of the CDR3 end, and the germline J gene is used to complete it. The CDR3 runs to 16 residues. The V gene's germline CDR1 is SNHLY and CDR2 FYNNEI.